Listed below are T cell receptor beta chains from one sample, sequenced in a study of blood T cell repertoires in COVID-19. Produced via immunoSEQ multiplex PCR; TCRdb's table is partial and in-frame only. Among some 210,000 clones, 87% were seen once, and the ten largest hold about 9.4%. The sample taken for sequencing was PBMCs or T cells enriched from blood (not recorded which). The receptors stem from a man aged 18 to 35 with acute COVID-19. Both conserved end residues are part of each CDR3. The D gene is left open where the match is weak. Not all rows give a size; the values are once, few, many and, for expanded clones, a class.

clone size: NA
D gene: TRBD1
V gene: TRBV6-2/TRBV6-3
J gene: TRBJ2-3
CDR3 DNA: TGTGCCAGCAGTTACAGGCGGACAGGAGGCACAGATACGCAGTATTTT
CDR3 protein: CASSYRRTGGTDTQYF

clone size: once
D gene: TRBD2
V gene: TRBV4-1
J gene: TRBJ2-7
CDR3 DNA: TGCGCCAGCAGGGCATCCGAAGGGCTAGCGGCAAGCTCCTACGAGCAGTACTTC
CDR3 protein: CASRASEGLAASSYEQYF

clone size: NA
D gene: TRBD2
V gene: TRBV7-3
J gene: TRBJ2-2
CDR3 DNA: TGTGCCAGCAGCTTGACTAGCGGGAGCAACACCGGGGAGCTGTTTTTT
CDR3 protein: CASSLTSGSNTGELFF

clone size: NA
D gene: NA
V gene: TRBV6-6
J gene: TRBJ1-2
CDR3 DNA: TGTGCCAGCAGTTACGGGCTGTGGGGGGGATCCTATGGCTACACCTTC
CDR3 protein: CASSYGLWGGSYGYTF

clone size: NA
D gene: NA
V gene: TRBV19
J gene: TRBJ1-2
CDR3 DNA: TGTGCCAGTAGTATCCCTGGACTACGAATCTATGGCTACACCTTC
CDR3 protein: CASSIPGLRIYGYTF

clone size: NA
D gene: NA
V gene: TRBV6-4
J gene: TRBJ2-5
CDR3 DNA: TGTGCCAGCAGTGAGACAGCTGAAGAGACCCAGTACTTC
CDR3 protein: CASSETAEETQYF

clone size: once
D gene: NA
V gene: TRBV3-1/TRBV3-2
J gene: TRBJ2-2
CDR3 DNA: TGTGCCAGCAGCCAGAGTCATAAGGGGGAGCTGTTTTTT
CDR3 protein: CASSQSHKGELFF

clone size: NA
D gene: TRBD1
V gene: TRBV7-6
J gene: TRBJ2-2
CDR3 DNA: TGTGCCAGCAGGTCCTTAGACGGTCGGGACAGGGACTTGTTAGGGGAGCTGTTTTTT
CDR3 protein: CASRSLDGRDRDLLGELFF

clone size: NA
D gene: NA
V gene: TRBV29-1
J gene: TRBJ2-3
CDR3 DNA: TGCAGCGTTGAAAGGGGCACCTTCACAGATACGCAGTATTTT
CDR3 protein: CSVERGTFTDTQYF

clone size: NA
D gene: TRBD2
V gene: TRBV10-3
J gene: TRBJ2-1
CDR3 DNA: TGTGCCATCAGGGCGGGGGGGCGCTACAATGAGCAGTTCTTC
CDR3 protein: CAIRAGGRYNEQFF

clone size: NA
D gene: NA
V gene: TRBV28
J gene: TRBJ2-7
CDR3 DNA: TGTGCCAGCAGTTTAGGCCCCCTCCTCGTGGAGGGGGCGTACGAGCAGTACTTC
CDR3 protein: CASSLGPLLVEGAYEQYF

clone size: NA
D gene: TRBD1
V gene: TRBV25-1
J gene: TRBJ2-7
CDR3 DNA: TGTGCCAGCAGTGAACCCTTAAACAGGGGGCTGGAGGAGCAGTACTTC
CDR3 protein: CASSEPLNRGLEEQYF

clone size: NA
D gene: NA
V gene: TRBV6-5
J gene: TRBJ1-2
CDR3 DNA: TGTGCCAGCAGTTACGCAGCAGGGTCCTGGGGCTACACCTTC
CDR3 protein: CASSYAAGSWGYTF

clone size: once
D gene: NA
V gene: TRBV20-1
J gene: TRBJ2-7
CDR3 DNA: TGCAGTGCTAGTTCACCAGGGGCCCTCTCCTACGAGCAGTACTTC
CDR3 protein: CSASSPGALSYEQYF

clone size: NA
D gene: TRBD1
V gene: TRBV7-9
J gene: TRBJ2-3
CDR3 DNA: TGTGCCAGCAGCTCCGGACAGGTGGCAGATACGCAGTATTTT
CDR3 protein: CASSSGQVADTQYF

clone size: once
D gene: NA
V gene: TRBV7-2
J gene: TRBJ2-7
CDR3 DNA: TGTGCCAGCAGCTTATTGGGGAGTACCTACGAGCAGTACTTC
CDR3 protein: CASSLLGSTYEQYF

clone size: NA
D gene: NA
V gene: TRBV2
J gene: TRBJ1-2
CDR3 DNA: TGTGCCAGCAGGTCCACAGGGAACTATGGCTACACCTTC
CDR3 protein: CASRSTGNYGYTF

clone size: few
D gene: TRBD1
V gene: TRBV28
J gene: TRBJ2-3
CDR3 DNA: TGTGCCACCGAGGGACAGGGGGCTGCAGATACGCAGTATTTT
CDR3 protein: CATEGQGAADTQYF

clone size: NA
D gene: NA
V gene: TRBV7-9
J gene: TRBJ1-1
CDR3 DNA: TGTGCCAGCAGCAATACAGACATGAACACTGAAGCTTTCTTT
CDR3 protein: CASSNTDMNTEAFF

clone size: NA
D gene: TRBD2
V gene: TRBV30
J gene: TRBJ2-1
CDR3 DNA: TGTGCCTGGAATGTAATGGGGCCTAGCGGGAGTCGGATCGATGAGCAGTTCTTC
CDR3 protein: CAWNVMGPSGSRIDEQFF